This TCR beta chain was identified during a study of blood T cell repertoires in COVID-19. Trimming cost V 8 bases and J 0 bases; bases outside gene matches: 14. CDR3 length equals 20 residues. Germline loops: CDR1 MNHEY, CDR2 SMNVEV (reference sequence). Data came from immunoSEQ multiplex PCR; TCRdb stores just in-frame clones and leaves some out. The repertoire consists of over 60,000 clones, with 80% to 95% occurring once and the leading ten covering approximately 6%. Sequenced material: peripheral blood. The chain links TRBV27 to TRBJ2-1; 15 positions agree with TRBD2. The origin of this receptor is a human donor in a cohort sampled during active COVID-19. For the CDR3, the DNA is TGTGCCAGCTCCTCCAGACGGACTAGCGGGGGGGCCGGCTCCTACAATGAGCAGTTCTTC. Protein sequence: CASSSRRTSGGAGSYNEQFF.